The rows below give T cell receptor beta chains drawn from one sample of a study of blood T cell repertoires in COVID-19. The protocol was immunoSEQ multiplex PCR, while the TCRdb copy is restricted to in-frame clones and leaves out a portion. There are about 380,000 clones in the sample; 85% occur only once, and 3.6% lies in the top ten. The sample consisted of peripheral blood. The receptors stem from a young woman with acute or convalescent COVID-19. CDR3s include the opening cysteine and the closing phenylalanine or tryptophan. A D gene is named only where the DNA matches it firmly.

>TRBJ2-7|.|14|TRBV6-5
CASSLSTGTYEQYF
>TRBJ1-1|.|15|TRBV7-9
CASSLLAGANTEAFF
>TRBJ1-4|.|13|TRBV15
CATSRAFDEKLFF
>TRBJ1-1|TRBD1|14|TRBV28
CASSSGTGLTKAFF
>TRBJ2-3|TRBD1|17|TRBV24-1
CATSDDRTGRLADTQYF
>TRBJ1-1|.|15|TRBV15
CATSGAGVFGTEAFF
>TRBJ2-1|TRBD2|16|TRBV19
CASSSPGGSFYNEQFF
>TRBJ1-5|.|15|TRBV24-1
CATSDAGVPNQPQHF
>TRBJ2-1|TRBD2|14|TRBV9
CASSPRTSGNEQFF
>TRBJ1-1|TRBD1|15|TRBV7-6
CASSLTGGAMTEAFF
>TRBJ1-2|.|15|TRBV5-8
CASSMRTIPVYGYTF
>TRBJ2-7|TRBD1|16|TRBV3-1/TRBV3-2
CASSLPAGGSSYEQYF
>TRBJ2-1|TRBD1|15|TRBV5-6
CASSTPDRGYNEQFF
>TRBJ1-2|TRBD1|14|TRBV2
CASSVQGGLDGYTF
>TRBJ1-1|.|14|TRBV25-1
CASRMRGGNTEAFF
>TRBJ2-7|.|14|TRBV7-9
CASSSPVRTYEQYF
>TRBJ2-1|.|14|TRBV13
CASRWRAPYNEQFF
>TRBJ2-2|.|17|TRBV15
CATSRDRQESNTGELFF
>TRBJ2-3|TRBD2|15|TRBV19
CASADRGVSTDTQYF
>TRBJ2-1|.|15|TRBV6-1
CASSEVSGGNNEQFF
>TRBJ1-1|.|12|TRBV19
CASSFIPGRAFF
>TRBJ1-1|.|11|TRBV24-1
CATSMGGEAFF
>TRBJ2-1|TRBD2|16|TRBV27
CASTSRGGNIYNEQFF
>TRBJ1-1|.|15|TRBV2
CASSVRGAGYTEAFF